This is a list of T cell receptor beta chains from one sample in a study of blood T cell repertoires in COVID-19. Libraries were prepared by immunoSEQ multiplex PCR; TCRdb keeps only in-frame clonotypes and omits some of them. The sample holds 450,000 or so clones, roughly 90% seen once. Material: peripheral blood. The receptors were sampled from a woman in her thirties or forties with COVID-19, enrolled during active disease. The CDR3 runs from the conserved cysteine through the conserved F or W. D genes are given only for firm matches.

d_call j_call v_call cdr3_aa
NA TRBJ2-7 TRBV25-1 CASSVRRGWYEQYF
NA TRBJ1-4 TRBV28 CASGFYGGFSTNEKLFF
NA TRBJ1-2 TRBV27 CASSRTGGSYGYTF
TRBD1 TRBJ1-3 TRBV5-1 CASSTTGTGSGNTIYF
NA TRBJ1-5 TRBV7-9 CASSRDNQPQHF
TRBD2 TRBJ2-5 TRBV24-1 CATSDPRSGGETQYF
NA TRBJ2-1 TRBV5-8 CASSPLRFYNEQFF
TRBD2 TRBJ2-7 TRBV27 CASKVLGGEQYF
TRBD1 TRBJ1-2 TRBV6-2/TRBV6-3 CASSIRTGSHYGYTF
NA TRBJ1-1 TRBV5-1 CASSLIRGNTEAFF
TRBD1 TRBJ2-3 TRBV24-1 CATSDPNPGQGTDTQYF
TRBD1 TRBJ1-6 TRBV25-1 CASSGQGANSPLHF
NA TRBJ1-2 TRBV6-2/TRBV6-3 CASSRGGEGVYGYTF
NA TRBJ2-7 TRBV7-2 CASSLQRSDGEQYF
NA TRBJ1-5 TRBV5-6 CASSSTGDQPQHF
NA TRBJ1-3 TRBV13 CASSLRGFLGNTIYF
NA TRBJ1-1 TRBV20-1 CSARIRAEAFF
NA TRBJ1-1 TRBV6-2/TRBV6-3 CASSYPDRPNTEAFF
NA TRBJ1-3 TRBV7-3 CASSSGVGFKNTIYF
TRBD2 TRBJ2-2 TRBV27 CASSLGWGTSGRAESGELFF
NA TRBJ1-2 TRBV5-4 CASSTGGSGRIYGYTF
NA TRBJ1-1 TRBV28 CASSPPGHLNTEAFF
NA TRBJ1-2 TRBV6-2/TRBV6-3 CASSPTTYGYTF
TRBD2 TRBJ2-1 TRBV14 CASSQVTSGGQFF
NA TRBJ1-2 TRBV19 CASTIRAGALSTYGYTF
TRBD1 TRBJ1-1 TRBV5-4 CASSSLTGPTEAFF
TRBD1 TRBJ1-3 TRBV7-2 CASSLTRTGVNTIYF